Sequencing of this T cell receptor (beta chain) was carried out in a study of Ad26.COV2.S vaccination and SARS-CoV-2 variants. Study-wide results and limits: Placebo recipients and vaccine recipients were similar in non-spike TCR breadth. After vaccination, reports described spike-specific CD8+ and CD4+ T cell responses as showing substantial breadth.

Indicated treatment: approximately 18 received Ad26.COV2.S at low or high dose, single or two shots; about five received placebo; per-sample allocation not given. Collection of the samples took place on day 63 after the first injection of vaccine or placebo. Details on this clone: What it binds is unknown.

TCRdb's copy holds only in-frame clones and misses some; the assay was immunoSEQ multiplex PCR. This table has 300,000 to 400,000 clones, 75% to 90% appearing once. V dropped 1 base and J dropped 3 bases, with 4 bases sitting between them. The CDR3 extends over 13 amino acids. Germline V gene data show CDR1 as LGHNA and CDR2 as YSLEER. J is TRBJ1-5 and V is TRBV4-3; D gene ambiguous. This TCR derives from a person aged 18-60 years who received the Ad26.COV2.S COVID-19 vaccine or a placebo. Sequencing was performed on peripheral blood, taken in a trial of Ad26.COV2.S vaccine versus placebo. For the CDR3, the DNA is TGCGCCAGCAGCCAAGCGGTCAATCAGCCCCAGCATTTT. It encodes CASSQAVNQPQHF.